The 4 T cell receptor beta chains below all came from one sample that was sequenced in a study of blood T cell repertoires in COVID-19. Generated by immunoSEQ multiplex PCR, the TCRdb table keeps only in-frame clones and is missing some. The sample shows more than 200,000 clones, 84% of them seen only once. The sequenced sample was peripheral blood. All receptors derive from a man aged 55 to 69 with acute or convalescent COVID-19.

This chain links TRBV28 with TRBJ2-5, with 10 bases lining up with TRBD2. The CDR3 loop spans 16 amino acids. Germline V lookup: CDR1 MDHEN, CDR2 SYDVKM. The junction had 6 bases not matched to a gene; V was cut back by 2 bases and J by 3 bases. The CDR3 DNA is TGTGCCAGCAGTTTAACGGCTAGCGGGAGTAAAGAGACCCAGTACTTC. Its protein is CASSLTASGSKETQYF.

The chain links TRBV11-2 to TRBJ1-1; D is unclear. This CDR3 region has 14 residues. V gave up 6 bases and J gave up 5 bases, with 16 bases separating them. Germline lookup yields CDR1 SGHAT and CDR2 FQNNGV. CDR3 nucleotide sequence: TGTGCCAGCAGTCCACTACTGGTTGGGACTGAAGCTTTCTTT. Its protein product is CASSPLLVGTEAFF.

The chain uses TRBV10-3 and TRBJ1-1; unclear D gene. Germline V gene sequence: CDR1 ENHRY, CDR2 SYGVKD. This CDR3 region has 16 residues. The ends were cut back, 3 bases at V and 0 bases at J, with 14 bases in the middle. The CDR3 DNA reads TGTGCCATCAGTGATAGAAGCGCCGGTATGAACACTGAAGCTTTCTTT. It codes for CAISDRSAGMNTEAFF.

This sequence joins TRBV5-6 and TRBJ2-7, with 8 bases that match TRBD2. The CDR3 contains 15 residues. Per germline, CDR1 SGHDT and CDR2 YYEEEE. The V gene end was trimmed by 0 bases and the J gene end by 1 base; junction bases not matched to a gene: 3. In DNA form, the CDR3 reads TGTGCCAGCAGCTTGGTCTCGGGGGGGTCCTACGAGCAGTACTTC. Protein product: CASSLVSGGSYEQYF.